The 9 T cell receptor beta chains in this list originate from one sample, sequenced in a study of blood T cells in healthy people across ages (dated by TCRdb to between 2014 and 2017). Libraries were prepared through 5' RACE. Sequenced using an Illumina HiSeq 2500. The second PCR ran for roughly 7 to 12 cycles and used a J-beta primer mix along with a sample-barcoded 5' primer. TCRdb reanalyzed the raw reads on its own, using fastp at Q25 for trimming and MiXCR for clone calling, and kept in-frame beta chains. Records with the same CDR3 protein are collapsed into one entry carrying the most frequent genes and DNA. This sample is represented by approximately 800,000 distinct CDR3 sequences; 56% of them were singletons. The leading ten clones occupy about a quarter of the sample. The source material was blood. Receptors originate from a man aged 40-50 years in good health.

The chain employs TRBV6-6 and TRBJ2-3; D is perhaps TRBD1 (6 bases). V was clipped by 5 bases and J by 3 bases, with 15 bases between them. The CDR3 contains 15 residues. Germline CDR1 and CDR2: MNHNY and SVGAGI (reference sequence). DNA of the CDR3: TGTGCCAGCAGTCCGCAGGGGAGTCGGACAGATACGCAGTATTTT. Its protein is CASSPQGSRTDTQYF.

V usage is TRBV28 and J usage is TRBJ2-7; 7 bases match TRBD1. Germline CDR1 MDHEN, CDR2 SYDVKM. V trimming: 6 bases; J trimming: 3 bases; junction bases outside the gene matches: 8. The CDR3 extends over 14 amino acids. The chain's CDR3 is CASRARGQIYEQYF. The CDR3 DNA reads as TGTGCCAGCAGGGCTCGGGGACAGATCTACGAGCAGTACTTC.

This clonotype was seen once. The V and J genes are TRBV4-2 and TRBJ1-2; the D gene is possibly TRBD1 (5 bases). Germline V gene lookup returns CDR1 LGHNA and CDR2 YNFKEQ. V was clipped by 3 bases and J by 8 bases, with 19 bases between them. CDR3 length: 15 residues. The DNA of the CDR3 is TGTGCCAGCAGCCAGGGTGGTGGCTCAGGGTACGGCTACACCTTC. Its translation is CASSQGGGSGYGYTF.

V gene TRBV20-1 combines with J gene TRBJ2-1, with TRBD2 matching over 8 bases. Unmatched junction bases numbered 17, after V lost 5 bases and J lost 5 bases. Germline V gene lookup returns CDR1 DFQATT and CDR2 SNEGSKA (reference sequence). This CDR3 spans 17 amino acids. The CDR3 loop reads CSAFKGGSGAHNNEQFF. The CDR3, as DNA: TGCAGTGCTTTTAAGGGGGGTAGCGGGGCCCACAACAATGAGCAGTTCTTC.

This chain links TRBV28 with TRBJ2-5; 8 bases map to TRBD2. The CDR3 is 15 amino acids. The ends lost 7 bases at V and 11 bases at J; junction bases unmatched: 18. CDR1 and CDR2 from the germline V gene are MDHEN and SYDVKM. For the CDR3, the DNA is TGTGCCAGCACCACTTCGGATAGCGGGAAGGGGGTGCAGTACTTC. Its protein product is CASTTSDSGKGVQYF.

The CDR3 bases are TGTGCCAGCAGGGGGGGGGACAACTACGAGCAGTACTTC. This gives the protein CASRGGDNYEQYF. This chain uses TRBV2 with TRBJ2-7; D may be TRBD2 (7 bases). The CDR3 runs to 13 residues. V gave up 6 bases and J gave up 3 bases, with 12 bases separating them. Per the germline V gene, CDR1 is SNHLY and CDR2 is FYNNEI. Supplemented by reference TRBV2 and TRBJ2-7, the full variable domain reads EPEVTQTPSHQVTQMGQEVILRCVPISNHLYFYWYRQILGQKVEFLVSFYNNEISEKSEIFDDQFSVERPDGSNFTLKIRSTKLEDSAMYFCASRGGDNYEQYFGPGTRLTVT.

The chain uses TRBV10-3 and TRBJ1-1; D remains unclear. The germline V gene encodes CDR1 ENHRY and CDR2 SYGVKD. Trimming took 3 bases from V and 2 from J, leaving 7 bases between them. This CDR3 contains 13 residues. CDR3 sequence reads: CAISEYPNTEAFF. The CDR3, as DNA: TGTGCCATCAGTGAATATCCTAACACTGAAGCTTTCTTT.

The chain carries TRBV12-3 or TRBV12-4 and TRBJ2-3; 7 bases line up with TRBD1. This CDR3 comprises 15 residues. J was trimmed by 0 bases and V by 5 bases; bases with no gene match: 5. Here the CDR3 DNA reads TGTGCCAGCAGTCACCGACAGGGAAGCACAGATACGCAGTATTTT. Translating it yields CASSHRQGSTDTQYF.

This CDR3 reads CSVASESYNEQFF. DNA for the CDR3: TGCAGTGTGGCTAGCGAGTCCTACAATGAGCAGTTCTTC. The genes are TRBV20-1 and TRBJ2-1; tentatively, D is TRBD2 (6 bases). CDR3 length equals 13 residues. Trimming took off 7 bases at V and 1 base at J, with 11 bases between the two ends. Germline CDR1 reads DFQATT; CDR2 reads SNEGSKA (reference sequence).